This passage covers 21 T cell receptor beta chains from one sample sequenced in a study of T-cell reconstitution after alpha-beta-depleted transplantation in children. Preparation of the TCRbeta library was carried out with unique molecular identifiers. TCRdb reanalysed the PCR reads using MiXCR and keeps one entry per CDR3 protein. The sample consists of approximately 130,000 distinct CDR3 sequences, roughly 10% of them appearing once. This specimen consisted of PBMCs, mostly from graft donor cells, obtained 180 days after TCRalphabeta/CD19-depleted stem cell transplant. These receptor sequences come from a girl under three years old who had a stem cell transplant for combined immunodeficiency, so the T cells may come from the graft donor.

This clonotype was detected only a few times. The chain recombines TRBV6-2 or TRBV6-3 with TRBJ2-1; 7 nucleotides match TRBD1. The germline gives CDR1 MNHEY, CDR2 SVGEGT. This CDR3 has 16 amino acids. J gave up 4 bases and V 7 bases, and 13 bases lay outside the gene matches. The CDR3 is CASTTRPGQLYNEQFF. The CDR3, as DNA: TGTGCCAGCACCACACGCCCGGGACAGCTTTACAATGAGCAGTTCTTC.

This clonotype was seen ten or more times. The chain has TRBV5-4 and TRBJ1-3; 7 bases are shared with TRBD1. The germline V gene has CDR1 SGHNT and CDR2 YYREEE (reference sequence). The CDR3 contains 14 residues. The junction had 5 bases not matched to a gene; V was cut back by 4 bases and J by 4 bases. The CDR3 DNA follows: TGTGCCAGCAGCCGTGACAGGGCCGGAAACACCATATATTTT. It specifies CASSRDRAGNTIYF.

The chain employs TRBV25-1 and TRBJ2-6; D possibly corresponds to TRBD2 (5 bases). V lost 4 bases and J lost 2, with 6 bases in between. Per germline, CDR1 MGHDK and CDR2 SYGVNS. The CDR3 covers 14 residues. CDR3 protein: CASSAGTGANVLTF. The CDR3, as DNA: TGTGCCAGCAGTGCCGGGACTGGGGCCAACGTCCTGACTTTC.

V usage is TRBV7-9 and J usage is TRBJ2-1; 16 nucleotides agree with TRBD2. This CDR3 is built from 16 residues. Germline values: CDR1 SEHNR, CDR2 FQNEAQ (reference sequence). The trim removed 8 bases at V and 7 bases at J, leaving 8 bases unmatched. The CDR3 here is CASHRGTSGGANEQFF. The CDR3 DNA reads TGTGCCAGCCACAGGGGGACTAGCGGGGGGGCAAATGAGCAGTTCTTC.

This clonotype came up many times. J is TRBJ2-5 and V is TRBV6-5; TRBD1 matches 7 bases. Looked up from germline, CDR1 is MNHEY and CDR2 is SVGAGI. This CDR3 has 15 residues. The J segment lost 4 bases and the V segment lost 6 bases, leaving 11 bases of the junction unmatched. The CDR3 reads CASSPDTTGTETQYF. CDR3 coding DNA: TGTGCCAGCAGCCCAGATACGACAGGGACAGAGACCCAGTACTTC.

Comments on this clonotype: A much larger clone is a single base away; this may be a read error. The chain is built from TRBV29-1 and TRBJ2-1, with 7 bases matching TRBD1. J gave up 0 bases and V 6 bases, and 17 bases lay outside the gene matches. The V gene's germline CDR1 is SQVTM and CDR2 ANQGSEA. This CDR3 is 18 amino acids long. CDR3 nucleotides: TGCAGCGTCCCACCCAGACAGGGACCATGGGGCTCCTACAATGAGCAGTTCTTC. It specifies CSVPPRQGPWGSYNEQFF.

This clonotype was seen only a few times. The chain is built from TRBV12-3 or TRBV12-4 and TRBJ1-2; 7 bases align to TRBD1. Germline trimming cut 3 bases from V and 8 bases from J; bases unmatched to any gene: 9. This CDR3 has 14 residues. The CDR3 DNA is TGTGCCAGCAGTTTGGACAGGCCCCGTGGGGGCTACACCTTC. Translated, it gives CASSLDRPRGGYTF.

This clonotype was observed many times. The chain carries TRBV12-3 or TRBV12-4 and TRBJ2-7; D not resolved. This CDR3 spans 14 amino acids. Trimming removed 5 bases from V and 2 bases from J, with 13 bases in between. The CDR3: CASSPTSLPYEQYF. The CDR3 DNA follows: TGTGCCAGCAGTCCGACAAGTCTCCCCTACGAGCAGTACTTC.

This clonotype was observed a few times. This rearrangement joins TRBV24-1 to TRBJ2-2; 7 bases line up with TRBD1. The germline V gene has CDR1 KGHDR and CDR2 SFDVKD. V was pared by 4 bases and J by 5 bases, with 3 bases of the junction left unmatched. The CDR3 is made up of 14 amino acids. The CDR3 DNA reads as TGTGCCACCAGTGACCCGGGACAGACCGGGGAGCTGTTTTTT. It codes for CATSDPGQTGELFF.

V usage is TRBV19 and J usage is TRBJ2-5; tentative D call: TRBD2 (6 bases). Germline CDR1 is LNHDA and CDR2 is SQIVND (reference sequence). This CDR3 has 14 amino acids. Trimming stripped 0 bases from V and 9 bases from J, with 14 bases between. The CDR3 spells CASSIEGKRRAQYF. The CDR3 nucleotides read TGTGCCAGTAGTATAGAGGGAAAGCGGAGGGCCCAGTACTTC.

This clonotype was seen a handful of times. The CDR3 spells CASSLGPDGLEELFF. For the CDR3, the DNA is TGTGCCAGCAGCTTGGGACCGGACGGACTTGAGGAGCTGTTTTTT. This chain connects TRBV5-5 to TRBJ2-2, with D possibly being TRBD2 (5 bases). CDR1 is SGHKS, CDR2 YYEKEE, per germline (reference sequence). CDR3 length: 15 amino acids. V was pared by 0 bases and J by 10 bases, with 16 bases between.

V gene TRBV9 combines with J gene TRBJ1-6; 7 nucleotides agree with TRBD1. The ends lost 0 bases at V and 7 bases at J; junction bases unmatched: 4. Germline V gene data show CDR1 as SGDLS and CDR2 as YYNGEE. This CDR3 is 15 amino acids long. The CDR3 nucleotides are TGTGCCAGCAGCGTAGGGGACAGCGGGAATTCACCCCTCCACTTT. This gives the protein CASSVGDSGNSPLHF.

V usage is TRBV11-2 and J usage is TRBJ2-5; a possible D gene is TRBD2 (7 bases). CDR1 and CDR2 (germline): SGHAT, FQNNGV. The CDR3 loop spans 17 amino acids. The germline V and J ends were trimmed by 0 bases and 2 bases, with 16 bases remaining between them. CDR3 region: CASSLDSWAGAQETQYF. CDR3 DNA: TGTGCCAGCAGCTTAGATAGTTGGGCGGGGGCACAAGAGACCCAGTACTTC.

This clonotype was seen ten or more times. V usage is TRBV5-1 and J usage is TRBJ2-5; the D gene is possibly TRBD2 (6 bases). With 0 bases removed from V and 5 bases from J, the gap between germline ends came to 11 bases. The CDR3 length is 14 residues. Germline CDR1 and CDR2: SGHRS and YFSETQ. The CDR3 coding sequence is TGCGCCAGCAGCTTGGAGGCGGGATTGGAGACCCAGTACTTC. Amino acid sequence: CASSLEAGLETQYF.

In this sample, this clonotype turned up many times. The rearrangement joins TRBV12-3 or TRBV12-4 to TRBJ2-7; D possibly corresponds to TRBD1 (6 bases). The V and J ends lost 2 bases and 4 bases respectively, with 6 bases between them. The CDR3 has 12 amino acids. CDR3 amino acids: CASSLTGYEQYF. CDR3 sequence (DNA): TGTGCCAGCAGTTTAACAGGGTACGAGCAGTACTTC.

A word on this clonotype: A read error may explain this, as a much larger clone is one base away. The CDR3 carries no conserved terminal phenylalanine or tryptophan, so it likely arises from a read error. The chain employs TRBV5-1 and TRBJ2-1; 13 nucleotides agree with TRBD2. The CDR3 consists of 18 residues. V lost 4 bases, J lost 8 bases, and 15 bases stayed unmatched. From germline, CDR1 is SGHRS and CDR2 YFSETQ. The DNA of the CDR3 is TGCGCCAGCAGCACACGAACCCTACTAGCGGGAGGGACGGATGAGCAGTTCTTG. It specifies CASSTRTLLAGGTDEQFL.

The chain uses TRBV7-2 and TRBJ1-5; maybe TRBD1 (5 bases). Germline loops: CDR1 SGHTA, CDR2 FQGNSA. V shed 5 bases and J shed 8 bases, with 13 bases lying between them. The CDR3 extends over 13 amino acids. In DNA, the CDR3 is TGTGCCAGCAGCGTAGGGGCTAAGGAGCCCCAGCATTTT. Its translation is CASSVGAKEPQHF. The full variable domain, in which reference TRBV7-2 and TRBJ1-5 provide the parts outside the CDR3, is GAGVSQSPSNKVTEKGKDVELRCDPISGHTALYWYRQSLGQGLEFLIYFQGNSAPDKSGLPSDRFSAERTGGSVSTLTIQRTQQEDSAVYLCASSVGAKEPQHFGDGTRLSIL.

The V and J genes are TRBV29-1 and TRBJ2-5, with 9 bases lining up with TRBD1. J was trimmed by 6 bases and V by 7 bases; bases with no gene match: 12. The CDR3 runs 14 residues. Germline V gene sequence: CDR1 SQVTM, CDR2 ANQGSEA. In DNA, the CDR3 is TGCAGCGCTCCGGGACAGGGAAGAACCAAGACCCAGTACTTC. Residues: CSAPGQGRTKTQYF.

This clonotype was seen at least ten times. The genes are TRBV5-6 and TRBJ2-3; D gene ambiguous. The germline V and J ends were trimmed by 0 bases and 8 bases, with 7 bases remaining between them. The CDR3 runs 12 residues. Germline CDR1 and CDR2: SGHDT and YYEEEE. CDR3 nucleotides: TGTGCCAGCAGCTTGGCCGTTGGTACGCAGTATTTT. Translation: CASSLAVGTQYF.

The rearrangement uses TRBV3-1 and TRBJ1-1; TRBD1 is a possible D gene (5 bases). This CDR3 spans 17 amino acids. Germline CDR1 and CDR2: LGHDT and YNNKEL (reference sequence). V gave up 4 bases and J gave up 2 bases, with 20 bases separating them. The CDR3 region is CASSLRYSGLVNTEAFF. The CDR3 region has the DNA TGTGCCAGCAGCCTTCGTTATTCAGGGTTAGTTAACACTGAAGCTTTCTTT.

This clonotype showed up just a few times. V is TRBV10-3 and J is TRBJ2-3, with D hard to call. The V end lost 5 bases, the J end lost 0 bases, and 0 bases lay between the germline ends. The CDR3 length is 11 residues. Germline values: CDR1 ENHRY, CDR2 SYGVKD. CDR3 coding DNA: TGTGCCATCAGTAGCACAGATACGCAGTATTTT. Encoded protein: CAISSTDTQYF.